One sample yielded the 2 T cell receptor beta chains listed below, sequenced in a study of T cell responses to AZD1222 COVID-19 vaccine. Using immunoSEQ multiplex PCR, the repertoire was profiled, and TCRdb retains in-frame clones only, with some absent. The table has 50,000 to 70,000 clones, 89% seen once. Sequencing used peripheral blood, obtained 28 days after the second AZD1222 dose. The receptors stem from an adult who received the AZD1222 COVID-19 vaccine.

The chain uses TRBV10-3 and TRBJ2-2, with 8 bases lining up with TRBD1. The CDR3 spans 15 residues. The germline CDR1 and CDR2 sequences are ENHRY and SYGVKD. With 6 bases clipped from V and 4 bases from J, the junction kept 7 bases outside the gene matches. Here the CDR3 reads CAIRLGTGVTGELFF. DNA of the CDR3: TGTGCCATCAGACTCGGGACAGGCGTCACCGGGGAGCTGTTTTTT.

The chain uses TRBV7-9 and TRBJ2-3; D gene unclear. CDR3 size: 14 residues. Germline CDR1 SEHNR, CDR2 FQNEAQ (reference sequence). V lost 6 bases and J lost 2, with 12 bases in between. CDR3 DNA sequence: TGTGCCAGCAGGATCATAGGTTCCACAGATACGCAGTATTTT. Amino acid sequence: CASRIIGSTDTQYF.